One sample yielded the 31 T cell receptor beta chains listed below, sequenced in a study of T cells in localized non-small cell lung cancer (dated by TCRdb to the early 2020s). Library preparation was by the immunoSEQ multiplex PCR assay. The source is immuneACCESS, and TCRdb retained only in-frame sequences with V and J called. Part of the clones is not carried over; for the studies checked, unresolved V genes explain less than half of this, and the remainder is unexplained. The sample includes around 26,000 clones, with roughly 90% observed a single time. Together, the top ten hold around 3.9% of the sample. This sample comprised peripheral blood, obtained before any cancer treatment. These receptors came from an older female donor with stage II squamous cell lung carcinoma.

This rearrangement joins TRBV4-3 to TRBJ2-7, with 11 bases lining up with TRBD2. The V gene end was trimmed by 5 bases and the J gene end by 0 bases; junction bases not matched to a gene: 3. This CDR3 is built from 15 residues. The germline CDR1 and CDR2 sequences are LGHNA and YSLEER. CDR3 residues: CASSALAGDSYEQYF. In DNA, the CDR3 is TGCGCCAGCAGCGCACTAGCGGGGGACTCCTACGAGCAGTACTTC.

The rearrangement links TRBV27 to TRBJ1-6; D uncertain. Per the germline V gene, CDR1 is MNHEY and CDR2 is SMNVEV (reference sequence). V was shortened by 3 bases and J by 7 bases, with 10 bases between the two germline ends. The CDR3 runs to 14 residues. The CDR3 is CASSFRGPNSPLHF. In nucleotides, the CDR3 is TGTGCCAGCAGTTTCCGCGGGCCGAATTCACCCCTCCACTTT.

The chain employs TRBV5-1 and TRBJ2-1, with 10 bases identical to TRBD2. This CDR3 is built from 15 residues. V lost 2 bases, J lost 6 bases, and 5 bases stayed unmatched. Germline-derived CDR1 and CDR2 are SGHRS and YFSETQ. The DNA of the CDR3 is TGCGCCAGCAGCTTCCTAGCGGGGGTTATCAATGAGCAGTTCTTC. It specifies CASSFLAGVINEQFF. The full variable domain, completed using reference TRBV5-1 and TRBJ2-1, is KAGVTQTPRYLIKTRGQQVTLSCSPISGHRSVSWYQQTPGQGLQFLFEYFSETQRNKGNFPGRFSGRQFSNSRSEMNVSTLELGDSALYLCASSFLAGVINEQFFGPGTRLTVL.

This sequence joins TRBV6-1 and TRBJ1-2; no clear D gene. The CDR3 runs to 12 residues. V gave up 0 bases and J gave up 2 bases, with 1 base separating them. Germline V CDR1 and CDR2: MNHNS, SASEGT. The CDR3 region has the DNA TGTGCCAGCAGTGAAGCGAACTATGGCTACACCTTC. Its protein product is CASSEANYGYTF.

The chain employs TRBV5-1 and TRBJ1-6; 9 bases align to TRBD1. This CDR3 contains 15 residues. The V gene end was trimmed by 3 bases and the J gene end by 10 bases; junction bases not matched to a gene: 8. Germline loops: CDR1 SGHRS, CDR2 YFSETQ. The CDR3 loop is CASSSEGQGGSPLHF. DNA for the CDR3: TGCGCCAGCAGCTCGGAGGGACAGGGAGGGTCACCCCTCCACTTT.

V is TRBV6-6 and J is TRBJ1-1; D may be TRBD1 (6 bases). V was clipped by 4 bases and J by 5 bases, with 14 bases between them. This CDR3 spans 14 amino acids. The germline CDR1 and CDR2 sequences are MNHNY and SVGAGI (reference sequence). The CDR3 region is CASSWSGEGTEAFF. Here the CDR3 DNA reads TGTGCCAGCAGTTGGTCAGGGGAGGGGACTGAAGCTTTCTTT.

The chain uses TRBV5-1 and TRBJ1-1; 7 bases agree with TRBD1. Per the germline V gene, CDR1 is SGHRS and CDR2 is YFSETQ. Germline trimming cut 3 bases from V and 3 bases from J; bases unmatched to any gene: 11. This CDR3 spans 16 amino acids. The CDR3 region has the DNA TGCGCCAGCAGCTCACGACAGGGAGGCCCTTACACTGAAGCTTTCTTT. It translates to CASSSRQGGPYTEAFF.

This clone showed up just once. The DNA of the CDR3 is TGTGCCAGCAGCTTGTGGGGGGCCGAGCAGTACTTC. As protein: CASSLWGAEQYF. The V and J genes are TRBV5-5 and TRBJ2-7; the D call may be TRBD1 or TRBD2 (6 bases each). Germline CDR1 is SGHKS and CDR2 is YYEKEE (reference sequence). Trimming took off 1 base at V and 6 bases at J, with 8 bases between the two ends. The CDR3 is 12 amino acids.

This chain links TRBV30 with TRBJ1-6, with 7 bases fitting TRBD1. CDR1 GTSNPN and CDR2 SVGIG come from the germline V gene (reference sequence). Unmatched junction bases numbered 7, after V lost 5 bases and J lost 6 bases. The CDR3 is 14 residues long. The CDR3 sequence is CAWGTAVSNSPLHF. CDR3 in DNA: TGTGCCTGGGGGACAGCGGTCTCTAATTCACCCCTCCACTTT.

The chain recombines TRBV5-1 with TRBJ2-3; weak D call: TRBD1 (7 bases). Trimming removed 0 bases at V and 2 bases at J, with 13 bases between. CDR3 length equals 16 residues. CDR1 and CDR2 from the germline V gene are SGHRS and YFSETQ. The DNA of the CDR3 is TGCGCCAGCAGCTTGGCGGCAGGGGGGTTCACAGATACGCAGTATTTT. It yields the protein CASSLAAGGFTDTQYF. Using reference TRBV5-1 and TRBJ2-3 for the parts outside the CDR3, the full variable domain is KAGVTQTPRYLIKTRGQQVTLSCSPISGHRSVSWYQQTPGQGLQFLFEYFSETQRNKGNFPGRFSGRQFSNSRSEMNVSTLELGDSALYLCASSLAAGGFTDTQYFGPGTRLTVL.

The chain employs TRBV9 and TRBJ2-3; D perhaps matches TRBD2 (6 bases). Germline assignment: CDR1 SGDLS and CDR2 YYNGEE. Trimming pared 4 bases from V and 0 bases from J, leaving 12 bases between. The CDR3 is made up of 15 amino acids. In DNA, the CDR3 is TGTGCCAGCAGCTATAGCGGAAGAAGCACAGATACGCAGTATTTT. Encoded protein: CASSYSGRSTDTQYF.

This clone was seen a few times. DNA for the CDR3: TGTGCCAGCAGTGGATATTCACCCCTCCACTTT. It codes for CASSGYSPLHF. The chain employs TRBV2 and TRBJ1-6; no clear D. The CDR3 has 11 amino acids. With 4 bases removed from V and 8 bases from J, the gap between germline ends came to 3 bases. The V gene's germline CDR1 is SNHLY and CDR2 FYNNEI.

The DNA of the CDR3 is TGTGCCAGCAGTTGGGCTAGCGGGGGGGCCGGTGGGGCCGGGGAGCTGTTTTTT. Protein product: CASSWASGGAGGAGELFF. J is TRBJ2-2 and V is TRBV27, with TRBD2 matching over 12 bases. The CDR3 covers 18 residues. CDR1 is MNHEY, CDR2 SMNVEV, per germline (reference sequence). V dropped 4 bases and J dropped 6; count of bases not matched to a gene: 12.

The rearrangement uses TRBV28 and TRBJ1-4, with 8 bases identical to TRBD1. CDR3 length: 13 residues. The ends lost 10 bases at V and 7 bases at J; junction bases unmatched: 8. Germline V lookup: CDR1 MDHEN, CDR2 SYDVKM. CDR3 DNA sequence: TGTGCCACCTCAGGGGGCAAAAGTGAAAAACTGTTTTTT. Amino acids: CATSGGKSEKLFF.

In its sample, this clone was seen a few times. CDR3 sequence: CASTQGQGKFTDTQYF. As DNA, the CDR3 is TGTGCCAGCACCCAAGGGCAGGGAAAATTCACAGATACGCAGTATTTT. V is TRBV7-2 and J is TRBJ2-3; possible D gene TRBD1, 5 bases. The CDR3 has 16 amino acids. Trimming left V 7 bases short and J 2 bases short, with 19 bases between. CDR1 is SGHTA and CDR2 is FQGNSA in the germline V gene.

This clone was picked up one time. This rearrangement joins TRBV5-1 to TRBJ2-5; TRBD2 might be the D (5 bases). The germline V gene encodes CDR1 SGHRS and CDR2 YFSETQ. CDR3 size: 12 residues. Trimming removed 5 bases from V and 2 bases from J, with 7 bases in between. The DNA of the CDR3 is TGCGCCAGCAGGGCGGGTCAAGAGACCCAGTACTTC. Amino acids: CASRAGQETQYF.

DNA for the CDR3: TGTGCCAGCAGCTTACGGATTACTCAAGAGACCCAGTACTTC. Translation gives CASSLRITQETQYF. This chain uses TRBV7-2 with TRBJ2-5; D call uncertain. Trimming removed 2 bases from V and 2 bases from J, with 9 bases in between. This CDR3 has 14 amino acids. CDR1 and CDR2 from the germline V gene are SGHTA and FQGNSA. Full variable domain (missing parts from reference TRBV7-2 and TRBJ2-5): GAGVSQSPSNKVTEKGKDVELRCDPISGHTALYWYRQSLGQGLEFLIYFQGNSAPDKSGLPSDRFSAERTGGSVSTLTIQRTQQEDSAVYLCASSLRITQETQYFGPGTRLLVL.

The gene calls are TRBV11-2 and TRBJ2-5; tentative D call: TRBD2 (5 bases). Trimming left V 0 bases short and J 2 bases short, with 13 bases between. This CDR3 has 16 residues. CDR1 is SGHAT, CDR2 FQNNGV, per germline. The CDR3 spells CASSLEEGYTQETQYF. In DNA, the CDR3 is TGTGCCAGCAGCTTAGAAGAGGGTTACACTCAAGAGACCCAGTACTTC.

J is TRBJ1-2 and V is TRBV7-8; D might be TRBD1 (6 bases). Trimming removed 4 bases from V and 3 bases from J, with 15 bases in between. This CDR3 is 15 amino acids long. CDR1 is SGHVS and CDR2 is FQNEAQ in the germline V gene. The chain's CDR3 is CASSSHREGDYGYTF. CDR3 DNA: TGTGCCAGCAGCTCTCACAGGGAAGGGGACTATGGCTACACCTTC. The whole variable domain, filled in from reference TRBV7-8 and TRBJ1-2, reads GAGVSQSPRYKVAKRGQDVALRCDPISGHVSLFWYQQALGQGPEFLTYFQNEAQLDKSGLPSDRFFAERPEGSVSTLKIQRTQQEDSAVYLCASSSHREGDYGYTFGSGTRLTVV.

The CDR3 is CASSSPGQAGNTIYF. CDR3 DNA: TGTGCCAGCAGCTCACCGGGACAAGCTGGAAACACCATATATTTT. The rearrangement links TRBV7-3 to TRBJ1-3; TRBD1 is a possible D gene (6 bases). The CDR3 runs to 15 residues. The germline V gene encodes CDR1 SGHTA and CDR2 FQGTGA. Trimming took 4 bases from V and 2 from J, leaving 12 bases between them.

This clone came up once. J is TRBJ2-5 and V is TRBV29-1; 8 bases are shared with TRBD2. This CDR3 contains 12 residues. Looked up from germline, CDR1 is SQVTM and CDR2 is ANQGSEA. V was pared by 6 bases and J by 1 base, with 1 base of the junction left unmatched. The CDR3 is CSVTSGQETQYF. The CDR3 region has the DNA TGCAGCGTCACTAGCGGCCAAGAGACCCAGTACTTC.

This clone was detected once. The CDR3 spells CASSRGGATDTQYF. As DNA, the CDR3 is TGCGCCAGCAGCCGCGGGGGGGCAACAGATACGCAGTATTTT. This chain uses TRBV5-1 with TRBJ2-3, with 9 nucleotides matching TRBD2. The CDR3 length is 14 residues. Trimming at V came to 4 bases and at J to 3 bases, leaving 3 bases not matched to a gene. The germline CDR1 and CDR2 sequences are SGHRS and YFSETQ.

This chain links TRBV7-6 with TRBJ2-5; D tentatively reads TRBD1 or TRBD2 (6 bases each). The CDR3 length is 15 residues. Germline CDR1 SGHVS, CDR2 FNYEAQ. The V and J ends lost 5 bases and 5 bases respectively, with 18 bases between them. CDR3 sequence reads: CASSPLGGGQETQYF. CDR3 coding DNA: TGTGCCAGCAGCCCCTTAGGGGGAGGACAGGAGACCCAGTACTTC.

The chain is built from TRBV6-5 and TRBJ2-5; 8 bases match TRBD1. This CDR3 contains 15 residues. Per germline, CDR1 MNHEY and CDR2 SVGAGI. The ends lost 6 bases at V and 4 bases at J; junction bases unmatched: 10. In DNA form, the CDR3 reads TGTGCCAGCAGCGGTCGACAGGGGTTGTCAGAGACCCAGTACTTC. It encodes CASSGRQGLSETQYF.

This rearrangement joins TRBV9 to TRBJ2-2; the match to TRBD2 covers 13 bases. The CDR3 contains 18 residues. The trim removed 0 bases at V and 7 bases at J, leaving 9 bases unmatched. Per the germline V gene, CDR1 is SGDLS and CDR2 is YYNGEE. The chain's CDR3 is CASSVEGSGLAGVGELFF. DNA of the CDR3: TGTGCCAGCAGCGTAGAAGGTTCTGGACTAGCGGGAGTCGGGGAGCTGTTTTTT.

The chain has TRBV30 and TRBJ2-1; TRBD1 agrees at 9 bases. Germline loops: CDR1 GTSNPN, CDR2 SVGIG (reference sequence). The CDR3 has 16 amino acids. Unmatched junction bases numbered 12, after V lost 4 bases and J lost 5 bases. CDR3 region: CAWKTPGTGPHNEQFF. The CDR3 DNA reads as TGTGCCTGGAAAACCCCCGGGACAGGGCCCCACAATGAGCAGTTCTTC. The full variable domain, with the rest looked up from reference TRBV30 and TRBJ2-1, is SQTIHQWPATLVQPVGSPLSLECTVEGTSNPNLYWYRQAAGRGLQLLFYSVGIGQISSEVPQNLSASRPQDRQFILSSKKLLLSDSGFYLCAWKTPGTGPHNEQFFGPGTRLTVL.

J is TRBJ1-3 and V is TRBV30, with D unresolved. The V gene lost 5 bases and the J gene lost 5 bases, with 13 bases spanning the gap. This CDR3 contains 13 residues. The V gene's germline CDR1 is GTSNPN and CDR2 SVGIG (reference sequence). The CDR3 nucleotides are TGTGCCTGGGGACGGACCGTGAGAAACACCATATATTTT. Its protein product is CAWGRTVRNTIYF.

The CDR3: CASSQAGANSYNEQFF. The CDR3 DNA sequence: TGCGCCAGCAGCCAAGCCGGGGCGAACTCCTACAATGAGCAGTTCTTC. The rearrangement joins TRBV4-3 to TRBJ2-1; the D gene could be TRBD1 or TRBD2 (5 bases each). The CDR3 sequence is 16 residues long. Germline CDR1 and CDR2: LGHNA and YSLEER. V gave up 1 base and J gave up 0 bases, with 10 bases separating them.

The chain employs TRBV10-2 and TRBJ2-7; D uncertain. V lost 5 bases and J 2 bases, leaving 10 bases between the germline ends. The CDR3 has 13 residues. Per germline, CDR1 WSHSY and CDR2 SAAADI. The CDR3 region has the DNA TGCGCCAGCAGTCGGCAGACGACCTACGAGCAGTACTTC. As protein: CASSRQTTYEQYF.

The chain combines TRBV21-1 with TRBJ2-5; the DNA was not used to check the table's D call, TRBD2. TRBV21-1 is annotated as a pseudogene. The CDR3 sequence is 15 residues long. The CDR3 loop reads CASSQPAGVGETQYF. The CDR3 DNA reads TGTGCCAGCAGCCAACCAGCGGGGGTAGGGGAGACCCAGTACTTC.

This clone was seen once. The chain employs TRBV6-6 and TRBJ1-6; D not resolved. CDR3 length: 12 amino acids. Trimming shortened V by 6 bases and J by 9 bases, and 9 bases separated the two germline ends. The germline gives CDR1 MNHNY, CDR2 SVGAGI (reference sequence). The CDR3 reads CASSQYPSPLHF. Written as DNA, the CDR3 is TGTGCCAGCAGCCAGTATCCTTCACCCCTCCACTTT.